What follows are 14 T cell receptor beta chains derived from one specimen sequenced in a study of shared clonotypes between healthy human individuals. Data came from immunoSEQ multiplex PCR; TCRdb stores just in-frame clones and leaves some out. This repertoire shows roughly 1.5 million clones, approximately 98% found once; its top ten account for less than 0.55%. Sequencing input: naive CD4+ T cells sorted from blood. Subset indicated: CD45RA+ positively selected. The receptors were sampled from a man aged 25 to 40 in good health.

The rearrangement links TRBV15 to TRBJ1-5, with D perhaps matching TRBD1 (5 bases). The CDR3 extends over 17 amino acids. The V gene's germline CDR1 is LNHNV and CDR2 YYDKDF (reference sequence). Deletions cut 0 bases from V and 1 base from J, with 13 bases between. The CDR3 DNA follows: TGTGCCACCAGCAGAGATTGGGACCTGGGGAGCAATCAGCCCCAGCATTTT. Its protein product is CATSRDWDLGSNQPQHF.

The chain carries TRBV7-9 and TRBJ2-7; D is unclear. CDR1 SEHNR and CDR2 FQNEAQ come from the germline V gene (reference sequence). Trimming removed 1 base at V and 3 bases at J, with 7 bases between. This CDR3 contains 13 residues. CDR3 DNA: TGTGCCAGCAGCTTAGTTTTCGACTACGAGCAGTACTTC. Amino acids: CASSLVFDYEQYF.

Worth noting for this clone: Other DNA variants within this sample encode the same CDR3. The chain has TRBV5-1 and TRBJ2-5; maybe TRBD2 (6 bases). The CDR3 loop spans 14 amino acids. CDR1 SGHRS and CDR2 YFSETQ come from the germline V gene. The V gene lost 2 bases and the J gene lost 5 bases, with 13 bases spanning the gap. CDR3 sequence reads: CASSFGTLGETQYF. CDR3 sequence (DNA): TGCGCCAGCAGCTTCGGGACTCTTGGTGAGACCCAGTACTTC.

The genes are TRBV2 and TRBJ1-4; D gene unclear. V was trimmed by 6 bases and J by 6 bases, leaving 11 bases between them. Germline CDR1 SNHLY, CDR2 FYNNEI. The length of the CDR3 is 13 residues. The CDR3: CASSPRRDEKLFF. In DNA, the CDR3 is TGTGCCAGCAGCCCTCGGAGGGATGAAAAACTGTTTTTT.

The genes are TRBV5-5 and TRBJ1-1, with a tentative D call TRBD1 (5 bases). V was trimmed by 5 bases and J by 3 bases, leaving 11 bases between them. CDR1 is SGHKS and CDR2 is YYEKEE in the germline V gene (reference sequence). This CDR3 has 13 residues. CDR3 DNA: TGTGCCAGCAGTGGACACCCGCACACTGAAGCTTTCTTT. Residues: CASSGHPHTEAFF. Filled out from reference TRBV5-5 and TRBJ1-1, the complete variable domain reads DAGVTQSPTHLIKTRGQQVTLRCSPISGHKSVSWYQQVLGQGPQFIFQYYEKEERGRGNFPDRFSARQFPNYSSELNVNALLLGDSALYLCASSGHPHTEAFFGQGTRLTVV.

This sequence joins TRBV5-1 and TRBJ2-2; D is uncertain. In germline, CDR1 is SGHRS, CDR2 YFSETQ. CDR3 length equals 13 residues. The V end was cut by 2 bases, the J end by 8 bases, with 10 bases between. DNA of the CDR3: TGCGCCAGCAGCTTAACTCCTCGTGGGGAGCTGTTTTTT. It yields the protein CASSLTPRGELFF.

This clone showed up just once. In nucleotides, the CDR3 is TGTGCCAGCGCGCGTAACTCTGGGGCCAACGTCCTGACTTTC. Its protein is CASARNSGANVLTF. The chain is built from TRBV7-2 and TRBJ2-6; D remains ambiguous. V lost 8 bases and J 0 bases, leaving 8 bases between the germline ends. The CDR3 runs 14 residues. Germline V lookup: CDR1 SGHTA, CDR2 FQGNSA.

This clone showed up just once. As DNA, the CDR3 is TGTGCCAGCAGCTTGGCGGGCGGGCCCGCCTACGAGCAGTACTTC. This codes for CASSLAGGPAYEQYF. V gene TRBV5-5 combines with J gene TRBJ2-7, with a weak D call TRBD2 (5 bases). The germline V and J ends were trimmed by 0 bases and 2 bases, with 12 bases remaining between them. The CDR3 loop spans 15 amino acids. Per the germline V gene, CDR1 is SGHKS and CDR2 is YYEKEE (reference sequence).

On this clone: Other DNA sequences in this specimen translate into the identical CDR3. The genes are TRBV27 and TRBJ2-2; 11 bases agree with TRBD2. With 3 bases clipped from V and 0 bases from J, the junction kept 6 bases outside the gene matches. This CDR3 is 18 amino acids long. The V gene's germline CDR1 is MNHEY and CDR2 SMNVEV (reference sequence). As DNA, the CDR3 is TGTGCCAGCAGTTTGAGACTAGCGGGGTACGCGAACACCGGGGAGCTGTTTTTT. Its translation is CASSLRLAGYANTGELFF.

The chain combines TRBV4-2 with TRBJ2-5; D unclear. The CDR3 contains 12 residues. In germline, CDR1 is LGHNA, CDR2 YNFKEQ. Trimming pared 1 base from V and 6 bases from J, leaving 6 bases between. This CDR3 reads CASSQVEKTQYF. The CDR3 DNA is TGTGCCAGCAGCCAAGTGGAGAAGACCCAGTACTTC.

This chain joins TRBV19 and TRBJ2-3, with D perhaps TRBD2 (5 bases). Germline CDR1 and CDR2: LNHDA and SQIVND (reference sequence). V lost 6 bases, J lost 2 bases, and 15 bases lay in between. The CDR3 sequence is 15 residues long. In nucleotides, the CDR3 is TGTGCCAGTAGAGGAGGCAAGAGTCACACAGATACGCAGTATTTT. Residues: CASRGGKSHTDTQYF.

The chain has TRBV29-1 and TRBJ2-2; no clear D gene. CDR3 size: 16 residues. Germline loops: CDR1 SQVTM, CDR2 ANQGSEA. V was cut by 3 bases and J by 3 bases, with 17 bases left in between. In DNA form, the CDR3 reads TGCAGCGTTGAGGTACCGGTAGGCCTCGACACCGGGGAGCTGTTTTTT. It yields the protein CSVEVPVGLDTGELFF.

The rearrangement links TRBV5-1 to TRBJ1-1, with 7 bases identical to TRBD1. This CDR3 is built from 15 residues. Germline CDR1 SGHRS, CDR2 YFSETQ. J gave up 7 bases and V 0 bases, and 9 bases lay outside the gene matches. The CDR3: CASSLERGQGREAFF. The DNA for the CDR3 is TGCGCCAGCAGCTTGGAGAGGGGGCAGGGACGTGAAGCTTTCTTT.

This chain connects TRBV30 to TRBJ2-5; 11 nucleotides line up with TRBD1. The CDR3 spans 13 residues. Germline assignment: CDR1 GTSNPN and CDR2 SVGIG (reference sequence). Unmatched junction bases numbered 4, after V lost 5 bases and J lost 5 bases. CDR3 in DNA: TGTGCCTGGGGACAGGGGGCTGGGGAGACCCAGTACTTC. Its translation is CAWGQGAGETQYF. The complete variable domain, with remaining parts taken from reference TRBV30 and TRBJ2-5, reads SQTIHQWPATLVQPVGSPLSLECTVEGTSNPNLYWYRQAAGRGLQLLFYSVGIGQISSEVPQNLSASRPQDRQFILSSKKLLLSDSGFYLCAWGQGAGETQYFGPGTRLLVL.